A single sample gave rise to the 20 T cell receptor beta chains below, sequenced in a study of T cell repertoires in cytomegalovirus infection. Their cognate antigens are unknown. TCRdb independently ran MiXCR on the reads; one entry per CDR3 protein. The repertoire includes roughly 860,000 distinct CDR3 sequences, around a third of them detected once, and around 11% sits in the top ten. The sequences come from cultured CD8+ T cells from PBMCs, collected from culture after CMV antigen stimulation. The receptors shown here come from a human donor in good health (CMV status not recorded). Some clones in this sample may be carry-over from other donors' samples.

The chain combines TRBV9 with TRBJ1-1; 12 bases align to TRBD1. The CDR3 loop spans 14 amino acids. Germline V lookup: CDR1 SGDLS, CDR2 YYNGEE. V dropped 4 bases and J dropped 8; count of bases not matched to a gene: 6. The CDR3 sequence is CASSPSGQGAEAFF. DNA of the CDR3: TGTGCCAGCAGCCCCTCGGGACAGGGGGCCGAAGCTTTCTTT.

The chain employs TRBV15 and TRBJ1-1; tentatively, D is TRBD1 (5 bases). Germline V gene data show CDR1 as LNHNV and CDR2 as YYDKDF (reference sequence). CDR3 length: 14 residues. Trimming removed 4 bases from V and 1 base from J, with 10 bases in between. The CDR3 region is CATSTPTGNTEAFF. In DNA form, the CDR3 reads TGTGCCACCAGCACCCCAACAGGGAACACTGAAGCTTTCTTT.

This clonotype was seen only a few times. The rearrangement joins TRBV7-6 to TRBJ2-5; no clear D gene. Germline values: CDR1 SGHVS, CDR2 FNYEAQ. There are 13 residues in the CDR3. With 6 bases removed from V and 1 base from J, the gap between germline ends came to 9 bases. CDR3 sequence reads: CASSRPTQETQYF. Here the CDR3 DNA reads TGTGCCAGCAGTCGACCGACCCAAGAGACCCAGTACTTC.

The chain couples TRBV12-3 or TRBV12-4 to TRBJ2-5; 7 positions agree with TRBD1. Trimming at V came to 5 bases and at J to 5 bases, leaving 14 bases not matched to a gene. CDR3 size: 16 residues. CDR3 amino acids: CASSPLEQGRAETQYF. In DNA, the CDR3 is TGTGCCAGCAGTCCCTTAGAACAGGGGCGAGCGGAGACCCAGTACTTC.

The chain is built from TRBV4-1 and TRBJ2-7; 8 positions match TRBD2. The CDR3 contains 16 residues. Germline V CDR1 and CDR2: MGHRA, YSYEKL. The J segment lost 0 bases and the V segment lost 2 bases, leaving 6 bases of the junction unmatched. The CDR3 loop reads CASSQSPAGGSYEQYV. The CDR3 nucleotides read TGCGCCAGCAGCCAATCCCCCGCGGGAGGCTCCTACGAGCAGTACGTC.

V is TRBV24-1 and J is TRBJ2-5, with D maybe TRBD1 (5 bases). Germline CDR1 KGHDR, CDR2 SFDVKD. V lost 0 bases and J 1 base, leaving 8 bases between the germline ends. CDR3 length: 15 amino acids. Here the CDR3 reads CATSDLRDSQETQYF. The CDR3, as DNA: TGTGCCACCAGTGATTTGCGAGACAGCCAAGAGACCCAGTACTTC.

The gene calls are TRBV6-2 or TRBV6-3 and TRBJ2-1; 7 nucleotides match TRBD2. Germline V lookup: CDR1 MNHEY, CDR2 SVGEGT. The CDR3 sequence is 17 residues long. With 7 bases clipped from V and 1 base from J, the junction kept 13 bases outside the gene matches. The CDR3, as DNA: TGTGCCAGCACCGACGTAGCGGGCCTAACGTCCTACAATGAGCAGTTCTTC. Protein: CASTDVAGLTSYNEQFF.

Only a few counts were recorded for this clonotype. This chain uses TRBV19 with TRBJ2-3; TRBD1 matches at 7 bases. Germline CDR1 is LNHDA and CDR2 is SQIVND (reference sequence). The CDR3 covers 15 residues. V lost 7 bases and J lost 2; bases outside the gene matches: 9. The CDR3 region is CASTPGQFFTDTQYF. The CDR3 DNA is TGTGCCAGTACCCCGGGACAGTTCTTCACAGATACGCAGTATTTT.

The V gene is TRBV7-6, the J gene TRBJ2-2; the D is unclear. Germline V lookup: CDR1 SGHVS, CDR2 FNYEAQ. With 4 bases removed from V and 7 bases from J, the gap between germline ends came to 10 bases. The CDR3 runs to 13 residues. The chain's CDR3 is CASSSGKGGELFF. Here the CDR3 DNA reads TGTGCCAGCAGCTCTGGCAAAGGCGGGGAGCTGTTTTTT.

This clonotype was observed a few times. The V call is TRBV7-8, the J call TRBJ2-7; 12 bases map to TRBD2. The V and J ends lost 5 bases and 3 bases, in that order; junction bases with no gene match: 8. This CDR3 contains 16 residues. The germline CDR1 and CDR2 sequences are SGHVS and FQNEAQ. Here the CDR3 DNA reads TGTGCCAGCAGCGCCCTTAGACTAGCGGGGGACTACGAGCAGTACGTC. It specifies CASSALRLAGDYEQYV.

This clonotype was seen ten or more times. This chain uses TRBV27 with TRBJ2-1; 8 bases agree with TRBD2. V dropped 6 bases and J dropped 4; count of bases not matched to a gene: 5. Germline assignment: CDR1 MNHEY and CDR2 SMNVEV (reference sequence). The CDR3 is 14 amino acids. The CDR3 is CASSLLAGYNEQFF. CDR3 DNA sequence: TGTGCCAGCAGCCTTTTAGCGGGGTACAATGAGCAGTTCTTC.

This clonotype was picked up a small number of times. This chain uses TRBV6-6 with TRBJ1-2; 8 nucleotides match TRBD1. The V segment lost 2 bases and the J segment 2 bases; nucleotides outside the gene matches: 4. CDR3 length: 15 amino acids. Per germline, CDR1 MNHNY and CDR2 SVGAGI (reference sequence). The CDR3 region is CASSYPGQENYGYTF. The CDR3 DNA follows: TGTGCCAGCAGTTACCCGGGACAGGAGAACTATGGCTACACCTTC.

This clonotype appeared many times. This chain joins TRBV7-8 and TRBJ2-7; D gene uncertain. The germline V gene encodes CDR1 SGHVS and CDR2 FQNEAQ. Trimming pared 1 base from V and 4 bases from J, leaving 11 bases between. The CDR3 loop spans 14 amino acids. CDR3 DNA sequence: TGTGCCAGCAGCTTAGATGGGCCTTCTTACGAGCAGTACGTC. Translation: CASSLDGPSYEQYV.

This clonotype has only a few counts. V is TRBV7-3 and J is TRBJ2-1, with D possibly matching TRBD1 (6 bases). V was clipped by 3 bases and J by 9 bases, with 6 bases between them. The CDR3 spans 11 residues. In germline, CDR1 is SGHTA, CDR2 FQGTGA. CDR3 sequence reads: CASSFRGEQFF. For the CDR3, the DNA is TGTGCCAGCAGCTTCAGGGGTGAGCAGTTCTTC.

This clonotype was observed at least ten times. The genes are TRBV12-3 or TRBV12-4 and TRBJ1-2; 9 bases map to TRBD1. The length of the CDR3 is 14 residues. J was trimmed by 6 bases and V by 4 bases; bases with no gene match: 6. CDR3 nucleotides: TGTGCCAGCAGTTCCGGGACAGGGTTCGATGGCTACACCTTC. Its protein product is CASSSGTGFDGYTF.

The chain employs TRBV19 and TRBJ2-7; 8 bases line up with TRBD1. J was trimmed by 2 bases and V by 3 bases; bases with no gene match: 15. This CDR3 comprises 18 residues. Per germline, CDR1 LNHDA and CDR2 SQIVND (reference sequence). Written as DNA, the CDR3 is TGTGCCAGTAGTATCCGATACCGTGAGACAGGGGAAACCTACGAGCAGTACTTC. It codes for CASSIRYRETGETYEQYF.

This clonotype has just a few counts. The gene calls are TRBV19 and TRBJ1-5; D is undetermined. Trimming removed 5 bases at V and 0 bases at J, with 11 bases between. Germline CDR1 reads LNHDA; CDR2 reads SQIVND (reference sequence). The CDR3 is made up of 15 amino acids. CDR3 sequence: CASSDWTYSNQPQHF. DNA of the CDR3: TGTGCCAGTAGTGATTGGACCTATAGCAATCAGCCCCAGCATTTT.

Remarks on this clonotype: The junction differs from germline at one of its ends, possibly a read error. The rearrangement uses TRBV7-9 and TRBJ2-1, with a tentative D call TRBD2 (6 bases). This CDR3 region has 16 residues. Per the germline V gene, CDR1 is SEHNR and CDR2 is FQNEAQ (reference sequence). This CDR3 is CASSPQGGNSYNEQFF. CDR3 DNA sequence: TGTGCTAGCAGCCCCCAAGGCGGGAATTCCTACAATGAGCAGTTCTTC. Drawing the rest from reference TRBV7-9 and TRBJ2-1, the complete variable domain is DTGVSQNPRHKITKRGQNVTFRCDPISEHNRLYWYRQTLGQGPEFLTYFQNEAQLEKSRLLSDRFSAERPKGSFSTLEIQRTEQGDSAMYLCASSPQGGNSYNEQFFGPGTRLTVL.

This clonotype occurred a few times. The chain couples TRBV6-2 or TRBV6-3 to TRBJ2-1; 9 bases match TRBD1. V lost 11 bases and J lost 7; bases outside the gene matches: 9. Germline loops: CDR1 MNHEY, CDR2 SVGEGT. This CDR3 is built from 13 residues. The CDR3 sequence: CAVQGAVWNEQFF. DNA of the CDR3: TGTGCCGTACAGGGGGCTGTCTGGAATGAGCAGTTCTTC.

This clonotype was counted once. A much bigger clone sits one base away, suggesting this may be a read error. The rearrangement joins TRBV2 to TRBJ2-1; either TRBD1 or TRBD2 may supply D (5 bases each). This CDR3 region has 15 residues. Trimming took 4 bases from V and 0 from J, leaving 10 bases between them. Germline-derived CDR1 and CDR2 are SNHLY and FYNNEI. This chain's CDR3 is CASSGEGSSYNEQFF. In DNA, the CDR3 is TGTGCCAGCAGTGGTGAGGGGAGCTCCTACAATGAGCAGTTCTTC.